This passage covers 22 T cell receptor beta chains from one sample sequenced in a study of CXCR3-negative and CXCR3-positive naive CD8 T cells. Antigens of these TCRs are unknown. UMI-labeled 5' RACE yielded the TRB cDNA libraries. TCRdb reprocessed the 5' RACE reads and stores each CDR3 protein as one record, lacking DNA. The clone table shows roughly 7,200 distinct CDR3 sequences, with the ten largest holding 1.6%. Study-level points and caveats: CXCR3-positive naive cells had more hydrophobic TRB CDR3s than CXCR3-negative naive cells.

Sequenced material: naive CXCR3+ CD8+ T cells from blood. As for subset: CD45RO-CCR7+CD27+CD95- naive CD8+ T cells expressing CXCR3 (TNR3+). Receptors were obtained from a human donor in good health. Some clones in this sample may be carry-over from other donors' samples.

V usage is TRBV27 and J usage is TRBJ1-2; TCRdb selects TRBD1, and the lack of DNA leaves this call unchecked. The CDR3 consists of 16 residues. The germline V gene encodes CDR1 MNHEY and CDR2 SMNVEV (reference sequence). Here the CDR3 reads CASSSGTGGPYEGYTF.

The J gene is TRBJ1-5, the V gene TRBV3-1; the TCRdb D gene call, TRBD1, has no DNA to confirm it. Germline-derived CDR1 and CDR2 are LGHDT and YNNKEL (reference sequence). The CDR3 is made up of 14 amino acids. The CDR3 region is CASSQGTGSQPQHF.

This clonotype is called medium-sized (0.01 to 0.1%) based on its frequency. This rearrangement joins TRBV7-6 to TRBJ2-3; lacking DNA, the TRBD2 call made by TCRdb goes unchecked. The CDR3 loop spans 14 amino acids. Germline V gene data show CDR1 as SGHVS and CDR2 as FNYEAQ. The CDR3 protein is CASSGSGSPNTQYF.

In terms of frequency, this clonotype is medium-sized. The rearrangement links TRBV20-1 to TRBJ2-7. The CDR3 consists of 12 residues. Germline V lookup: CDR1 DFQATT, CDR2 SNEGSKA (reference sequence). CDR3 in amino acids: CSANSGTYEQYF.

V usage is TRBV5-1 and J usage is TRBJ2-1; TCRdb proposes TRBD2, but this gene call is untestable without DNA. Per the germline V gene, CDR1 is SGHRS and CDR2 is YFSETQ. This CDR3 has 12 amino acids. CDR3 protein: CASSSTSGEQFF.

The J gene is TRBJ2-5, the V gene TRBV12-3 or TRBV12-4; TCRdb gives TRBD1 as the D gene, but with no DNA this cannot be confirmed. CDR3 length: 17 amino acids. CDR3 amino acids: CASSPPRERSYQETQYF.

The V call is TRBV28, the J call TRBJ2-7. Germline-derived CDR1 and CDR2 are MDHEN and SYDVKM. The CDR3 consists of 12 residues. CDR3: CASSLLTYEQYF.

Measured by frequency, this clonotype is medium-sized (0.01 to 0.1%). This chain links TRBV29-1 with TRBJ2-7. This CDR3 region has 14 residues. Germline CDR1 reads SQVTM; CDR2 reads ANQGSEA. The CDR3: CSVGSLGITYEQYF.

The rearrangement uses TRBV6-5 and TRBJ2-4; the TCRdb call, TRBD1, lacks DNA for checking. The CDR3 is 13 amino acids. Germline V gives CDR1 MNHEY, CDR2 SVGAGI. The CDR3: CASSQPGENIQYF.

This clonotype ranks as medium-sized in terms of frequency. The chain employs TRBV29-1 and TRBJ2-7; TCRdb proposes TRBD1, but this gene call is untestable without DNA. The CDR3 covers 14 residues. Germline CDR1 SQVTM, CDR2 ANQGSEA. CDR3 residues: CSVEFVGTHKEQYF.

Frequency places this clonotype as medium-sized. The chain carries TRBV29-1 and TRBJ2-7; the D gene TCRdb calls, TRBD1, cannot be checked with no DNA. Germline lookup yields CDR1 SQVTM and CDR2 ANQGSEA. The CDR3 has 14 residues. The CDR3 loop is CSVAGTAESYEQYF.

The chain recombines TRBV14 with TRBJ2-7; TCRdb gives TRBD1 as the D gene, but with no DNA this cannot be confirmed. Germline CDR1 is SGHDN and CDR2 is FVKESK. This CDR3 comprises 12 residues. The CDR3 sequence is CASRRDNYEQYF.

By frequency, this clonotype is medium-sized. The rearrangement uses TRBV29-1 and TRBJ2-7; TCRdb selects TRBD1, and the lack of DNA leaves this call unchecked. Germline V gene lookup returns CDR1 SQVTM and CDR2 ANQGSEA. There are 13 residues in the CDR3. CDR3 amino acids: CSVPEPGSYEQYF.

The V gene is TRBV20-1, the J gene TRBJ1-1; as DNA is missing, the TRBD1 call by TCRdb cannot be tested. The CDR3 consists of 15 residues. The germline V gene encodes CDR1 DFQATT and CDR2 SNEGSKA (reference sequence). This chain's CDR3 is CSAPTGDSRYTEAFF.

CDR3 sequence: CASASGSYEQYF. The chain employs TRBV12-5 and TRBJ2-7; without DNA, the TCRdb call of TRBD2 cannot be checked. This CDR3 comprises 12 residues. Germline values: CDR1 LGHNT, CDR2 FRNRAP. The full variable domain, completed using reference TRBV12-5 and TRBJ2-7, is DARVTQTPRHKVTEMGQEVTMRCQPILGHNTVFWYRQTMMQGLELLAYFRNRAPLDDSGMPKDRFSAEMPDATLATLKIQPSEPRDSAVYFCASASGSYEQYFGPGTRLTVT.

Here the CDR3 reads CASSSGQGSNQPQHF. This sequence joins TRBV7-9 and TRBJ1-5; the D call from TCRdb, TRBD1, cannot be confirmed without DNA. The length of the CDR3 is 15 residues. Germline assignment: CDR1 SEHNR and CDR2 FQNEAQ (reference sequence).

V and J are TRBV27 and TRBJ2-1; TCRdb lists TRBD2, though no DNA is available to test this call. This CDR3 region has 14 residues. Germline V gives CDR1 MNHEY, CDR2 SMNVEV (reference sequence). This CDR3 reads CASSLAGGYNEQFF.

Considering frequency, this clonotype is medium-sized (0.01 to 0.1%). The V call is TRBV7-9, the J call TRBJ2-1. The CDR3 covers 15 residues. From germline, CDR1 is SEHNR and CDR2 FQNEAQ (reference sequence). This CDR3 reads CASSASAEDYNEQFF.

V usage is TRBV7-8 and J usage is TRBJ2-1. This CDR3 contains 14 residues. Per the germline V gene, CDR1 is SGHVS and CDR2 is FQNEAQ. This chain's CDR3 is CASSLGSSGNEQFF.

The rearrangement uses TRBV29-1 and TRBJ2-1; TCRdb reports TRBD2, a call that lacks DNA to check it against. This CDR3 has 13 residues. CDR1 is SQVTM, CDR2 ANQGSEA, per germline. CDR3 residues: CSVIVGGKDEQFF.

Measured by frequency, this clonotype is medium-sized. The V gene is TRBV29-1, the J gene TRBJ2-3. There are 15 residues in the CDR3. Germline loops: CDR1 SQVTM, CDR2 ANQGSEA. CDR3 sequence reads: CSVEGEMGSTDTQYF.

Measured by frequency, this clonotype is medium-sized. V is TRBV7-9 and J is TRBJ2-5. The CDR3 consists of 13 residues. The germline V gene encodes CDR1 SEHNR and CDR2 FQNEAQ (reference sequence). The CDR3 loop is CASSSPYQETQYF.